The 25 T cell receptor beta chains presented below share a single source sample, sequenced in a study of cytomegalovirus exposure and HLA in healthy donors. The PCR contained 60 Vbeta and 13 Jbeta primers. The protocol was immunoSEQ multiplex PCR, while the TCRdb copy is restricted to in-frame clones and leaves out a portion. Found here are 150,000 to 200,000 clones, about 85% of them singletons; the top ten hold 1.5% to 2%. Material for sequencing was PBMCs. The receptors shown here come from a woman in her forties or fifties in good health and CMV-seronegative.

The chain has TRBV7-2 and TRBJ1-6; 7 bases fit TRBD1. This CDR3 is 16 amino acids long. The V gene's germline CDR1 is SGHTA and CDR2 FQGNSA. With 6 bases clipped from V and 5 bases from J, the junction kept 10 bases outside the gene matches. The CDR3 bases are TGTGCCAGCAGTCAAAACAGGGGAGCAAATAATTCACCCCTCCACTTT. As protein: CASSQNRGANNSPLHF.

With respect to this clone: An end of the junction does not agree with germline; a read error may underlie this. V and J are TRBV7-7 and TRBJ2-7, with D tentatively TRBD1 (6 bases). The CDR3 runs to 13 residues. CDR1 and CDR2 (germline): SSHAT, FNYEAQ (reference sequence). The CDR3 nucleotides are TGTGCTAGCAGCTTAATTGAAGGGGGCGAGCAGTACTTC. It specifies CASSLIEGGEQYF. The complete variable domain, with remaining parts taken from reference TRBV7-7 and TRBJ2-7, reads GAGVSQSPRYKVTKRGQDVTLRCDPISSHATLYWYQQALGQGPEFLTYFNYEAQPDKSGLPSDRFSAERPEGSISTLTIQRTEQRDSAMYRCASSLIEGGEQYFGPGTRLTVT.

CDR3 loop: CASSYSTGTYEQYF. The CDR3 coding sequence is TGTGCCAGCAGTTACTCGACAGGGACCTACGAGCAGTACTTC. The rearrangement uses TRBV6-6 and TRBJ2-7, with TRBD1 matching over 7 bases. Germline V gene lookup returns CDR1 MNHNY and CDR2 SVGAGI (reference sequence). Trimming at V came to 0 bases and at J to 2 bases, leaving 1 base not matched to a gene. CDR3 length equals 14 residues.

J is TRBJ2-3 and V is TRBV7-2, with TRBD2 matching 7 bases. The germline gives CDR1 SGHTA, CDR2 FQGNSA. The J segment lost 3 bases and the V segment lost 2 bases, leaving 5 bases of the junction unmatched. The CDR3 contains 15 residues. CDR3 DNA: TGTGCCAGCAGCTTACGCGGGAGTAGGACAGATACGCAGTATTTT. Its protein product is CASSLRGSRTDTQYF.

The rearrangement joins TRBV5-1 to TRBJ1-1; TRBD1 matches at 11 bases. With 4 bases clipped from V and 4 bases from J, the junction kept 9 bases outside the gene matches. Germline V gives CDR1 SGHRS, CDR2 YFSETQ. The CDR3 extends over 16 amino acids. CDR3 region: CASSNRDRGTATEAFF. CDR3 coding DNA: TGCGCCAGCAGCAACCGGGACAGGGGGACGGCCACTGAAGCTTTCTTT. Full variable domain (rest looked up from reference TRBV5-1 and TRBJ1-1): KAGVTQTPRYLIKTRGQQVTLSCSPISGHRSVSWYQQTPGQGLQFLFEYFSETQRNKGNFPGRFSGRQFSNSRSEMNVSTLELGDSALYLCASSNRDRGTATEAFFGQGTRLTVV.

This clone turned up a few times. This chain links TRBV5-1 with TRBJ1-6; D is unresolved. Germline lookup yields CDR1 SGHRS and CDR2 YFSETQ. With 1 base removed from V and 4 bases from J, the gap between germline ends came to 12 bases. The CDR3 totals 16 residues. CDR3 coding DNA: TGCGCCAGCAGCTTGAACCAACTTCAATATAATTCACCCCTCCACTTT. Translated: CASSLNQLQYNSPLHF.

V usage is TRBV9 and J usage is TRBJ1-3, with D maybe TRBD1 (5 bases). This CDR3 spans 15 amino acids. Germline CDR1 reads SGDLS; CDR2 reads YYNGEE. Between the trimmed V and J ends, which lost 6 bases and 0 bases, there was a span of 13 bases. CDR3 residues: CASKEGPHSGNTIYF. The DNA of the CDR3 is TGTGCCAGCAAGGAGGGGCCCCACTCTGGAAACACCATATATTTT.

As DNA, the CDR3 is TGCGCCAGCAGCTCCCGGGTTGGGACAGCAAATTACAATGAGCAGTTCTTC. Its protein product is CASSSRVGTANYNEQFF. V and J are TRBV4-3 and TRBJ2-1; 7 bases match TRBD1. CDR1 LGHNA and CDR2 YSLEER come from the germline V gene. Trimming took 5 bases from V and 4 from J; bases not matched to a gene: 14. The CDR3 covers 17 residues.

The rearrangement links TRBV2 to TRBJ2-1; TRBD1 might be the D (5 bases). V lost 7 bases and J 8 bases, leaving 15 bases between the germline ends. The CDR3 totals 13 residues. Germline CDR1 and CDR2: SNHLY and FYNNEI. The CDR3 sequence: CASKRLVGHEQFF. For the CDR3, the DNA is TGTGCCAGCAAACGGCTAGTGGGGCATGAGCAGTTCTTC.

In its sample, this clone was seen a few times. Other nucleotide sequences in the sample specify the same CDR3. The chain combines TRBV5-1 with TRBJ2-7; 10 nucleotides line up with TRBD2. There are 15 residues in the CDR3. CDR1 SGHRS and CDR2 YFSETQ come from the germline V gene. V shed 4 bases and J 1 base; nucleotides not matched to a gene: 5. CDR3 bases: TGCGCCAGCAGCCCGTTAGCGGGAGGTTCCTACGAGCAGTACTTC. Its translation is CASSPLAGGSYEQYF.

The chain combines TRBV12-5 with TRBJ1-3; 7 nucleotides align to TRBD1. Germline CDR1 is LGHNT and CDR2 is FRNRAP. Germline trimming cut 4 bases from V and 5 bases from J; bases unmatched to any gene: 5. The CDR3 totals 14 residues. This CDR3 reads CASGWGDSRNTIYF. The CDR3 coding sequence is TGTGCTAGTGGTTGGGGGGACAGCCGAAACACCATATATTTT.

The J gene is TRBJ1-5, the V gene TRBV2; TRBD1 might be the D (6 bases). The CDR3 contains 15 residues. Germline values: CDR1 SNHLY, CDR2 FYNNEI. V lost 5 bases and J 3 bases, leaving 14 bases between the germline ends. CDR3 protein: CASSIHREANQPQHF. The DNA of the CDR3 is TGTGCCAGCAGTATTCACAGGGAAGCCAATCAGCCCCAGCATTTT.

This sequence joins TRBV5-1 and TRBJ2-7, with 9 bases aligning to TRBD2. V trimming: 6 bases; J trimming: 4 bases; junction bases outside the gene matches: 17. Germline CDR1 SGHRS, CDR2 YFSETQ. The length of the CDR3 is 17 residues. CDR3 in amino acids: CASNPGSSGKGVYEQYF. Here the CDR3 DNA reads TGCGCCAGCAACCCTGGCTCTAGCGGGAAGGGGGTTTACGAGCAGTACTTC.

The CDR3 DNA reads as TGTGCCAGTTACACACATACAGGGTCTCGAGGCTACACCTTC. Its protein product is CASYTHTGSRGYTF. V usage is TRBV19 and J usage is TRBJ1-2, with TRBD1 as a possible D gene (6 bases). The V and J ends lost 8 bases and 8 bases respectively, with 21 bases between them. Germline CDR1 is LNHDA and CDR2 is SQIVND (reference sequence). The CDR3 covers 14 residues.

The chain has TRBV10-3 and TRBJ1-2; D is perhaps TRBD1 (5 bases). V was cut by 7 bases and J by 1 base, with 7 bases left in between. The CDR3 covers 12 residues. Germline V gene sequence: CDR1 ENHRY, CDR2 SYGVKD. This chain's CDR3 is CAITGNNYGYTF. The CDR3 DNA reads as TGTGCCATCACAGGGAATAACTATGGCTACACCTTC.

The V and J genes are TRBV18 and TRBJ1-6, with a possible D match to TRBD1 (6 bases). This CDR3 is built from 14 residues. The germline V and J ends were trimmed by 3 bases and 7 bases, with 10 bases remaining between them. Germline values: CDR1 KGHSH, CDR2 LQKENI. The CDR3 DNA is TGTGCCAGCTCACCGCAGGGGTTGAATTCACCCCTCCACTTT. It specifies CASSPQGLNSPLHF.

The CDR3 DNA sequence: TGCGCCAGCAGCTTGGCCATCGGGTCCGATACGCAGTATTTT. Translated: CASSLAIGSDTQYF. The rearrangement joins TRBV5-1 to TRBJ2-3; D is unresolved. There are 14 residues in the CDR3. Trimming removed 0 bases at V and 6 bases at J, with 11 bases between. Germline V lookup: CDR1 SGHRS, CDR2 YFSETQ.

This chain uses TRBV7-2 with TRBJ2-3; D is unresolved. Per the germline V gene, CDR1 is SGHTA and CDR2 is FQGNSA. The CDR3 is 15 amino acids. Trimming removed 1 base at V and 0 bases at J, with 8 bases between. For the CDR3, the DNA is TGTGCCAGCAGCTTAGATGGCAGTAGCACAGATACGCAGTATTTT. It codes for CASSLDGSSTDTQYF. Full variable domain (remainder filled in from reference TRBV7-2 and TRBJ2-3): GAGVSQSPSNKVTEKGKDVELRCDPISGHTALYWYRQSLGQGLEFLIYFQGNSAPDKSGLPSDRFSAERTGGSVSTLTIQRTQQEDSAVYLCASSLDGSSTDTQYFGPGTRLTVL.

The gene calls are TRBV2 and TRBJ2-3, with 7 positions matching TRBD2. Germline trimming cut 5 bases from V and 0 bases from J; bases unmatched to any gene: 2. The CDR3 sequence is 14 residues long. CDR1 is SNHLY, CDR2 FYNNEI, per germline. The CDR3 region is CASSSGGSTDTQYF. CDR3 DNA: TGTGCCAGCAGTTCGGGGGGAAGCACAGATACGCAGTATTTT.

The chain employs TRBV6-1 and TRBJ1-3; D gene unclear. Deletions cut 3 bases from V and 0 bases from J, with 18 bases between. Germline V gene lookup returns CDR1 MNHNS and CDR2 SASEGT. The CDR3 contains 18 residues. The CDR3 bases are TGTGCCAGCAGTGAGCTATGGTCCTCGGGGAGCTCTGGAAACACCATATATTTT. Encoded protein: CASSELWSSGSSGNTIYF.

The rearrangement links TRBV7-2 to TRBJ1-2; tentatively, D is TRBD1 (5 bases). The CDR3 covers 12 residues. Trimming took off 2 bases at V and 11 bases at J, with 12 bases between the two ends. Germline V gives CDR1 SGHTA, CDR2 FQGNSA. The CDR3 DNA sequence: TGTGCCAGCAGCTTAAGTCAGGGTTGGTACACCTTC. This sequence encodes CASSLSQGWYTF.

The chain has TRBV9 and TRBJ1-2, with 7 bases aligning to TRBD1. The CDR3 spans 15 residues. V was clipped by 3 bases and J by 4 bases; unmatched bases: 9. Germline CDR1 is SGDLS and CDR2 is YYNGEE. The CDR3 here is CASSGDRVGVYGYTF. The DNA of the CDR3 is TGTGCCAGCAGCGGAGACAGGGTCGGGGTCTATGGCTACACCTTC.

This sequence joins TRBV28 and TRBJ2-7; 10 bases fit TRBD2. CDR3 length: 14 amino acids. The germline V gene has CDR1 MDHEN and CDR2 SYDVKM. V lost 7 bases and J lost 4; bases outside the gene matches: 7. The CDR3 region is CASKEREGLYEQYF. In DNA form, the CDR3 reads TGTGCCAGCAAGGAGCGGGAGGGCCTATACGAGCAGTACTTC.

The V and J genes are TRBV5-1 and TRBJ2-3, with D unresolved. From germline, CDR1 is SGHRS and CDR2 YFSETQ. The CDR3 is 13 amino acids. The V and J ends lost 4 bases and 2 bases respectively, with 8 bases between them. The CDR3 nucleotides read TGCGCCAGCAGCCCTAAGCCCACAGATACGCAGTATTTT. Encoded protein: CASSPKPTDTQYF.

The chain joins TRBV29-1 to TRBJ2-3, with a tentative D call TRBD2 (5 bases). The germline V and J ends were trimmed by 7 bases and 2 bases, with 10 bases remaining between them. Germline V gives CDR1 SQVTM, CDR2 ANQGSEA. The CDR3 sequence is 12 residues long. This chain's CDR3 is CSAQRDTDTQYF. CDR3 nucleotide sequence: TGCAGCGCGCAACGGGACACAGATACGCAGTATTTT.